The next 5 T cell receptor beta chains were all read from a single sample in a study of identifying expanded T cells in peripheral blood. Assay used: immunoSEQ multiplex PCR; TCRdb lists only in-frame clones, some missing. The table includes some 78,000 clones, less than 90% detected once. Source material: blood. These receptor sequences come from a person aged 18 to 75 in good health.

The chain's CDR3 is CASSLAGETDTQYF. The CDR3 DNA is TGTGCCAGCAGTCTGGCGGGGGAAACAGATACGCAGTATTTT. The chain is built from TRBV2 and TRBJ2-3; TRBD2 matches 7 bases. Germline CDR1 is SNHLY and CDR2 is FYNNEI. This CDR3 is built from 14 residues. Trimming cost V 5 bases and J 3 bases; bases outside gene matches: 5.

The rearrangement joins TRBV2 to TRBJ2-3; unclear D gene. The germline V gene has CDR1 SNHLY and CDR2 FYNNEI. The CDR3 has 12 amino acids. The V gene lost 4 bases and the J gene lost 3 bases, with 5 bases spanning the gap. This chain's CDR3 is CASSAETDTQYF. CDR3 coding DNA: TGTGCCAGCAGTGCAGAGACAGATACGCAGTATTTT. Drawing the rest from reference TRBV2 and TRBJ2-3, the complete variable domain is EPEVTQTPSHQVTQMGQEVILRCVPISNHLYFYWYRQILGQKVEFLVSFYNNEISEKSEIFDDQFSVERPDGSNFTLKIRSTKLEDSAMYFCASSAETDTQYFGPGTRLTVL.

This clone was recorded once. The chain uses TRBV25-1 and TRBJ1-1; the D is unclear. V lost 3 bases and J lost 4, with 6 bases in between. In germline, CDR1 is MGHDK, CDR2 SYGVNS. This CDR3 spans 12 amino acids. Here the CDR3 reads CASSEASTEAFF. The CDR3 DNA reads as TGTGCCAGCAGTGAGGCGAGCACTGAAGCTTTCTTT.

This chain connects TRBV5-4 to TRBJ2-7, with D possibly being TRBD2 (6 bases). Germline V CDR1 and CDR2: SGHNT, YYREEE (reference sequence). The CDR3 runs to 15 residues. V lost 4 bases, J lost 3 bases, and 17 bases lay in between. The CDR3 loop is CASSPGLLTGYEQYF. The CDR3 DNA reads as TGTGCCAGCAGCCCGGGACTGTTAACCGGCTACGAGCAGTACTTC.

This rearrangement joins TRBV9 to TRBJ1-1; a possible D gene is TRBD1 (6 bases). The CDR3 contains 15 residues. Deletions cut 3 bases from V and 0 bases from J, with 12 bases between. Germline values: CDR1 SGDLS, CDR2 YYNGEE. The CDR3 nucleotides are TGTGCCAGCAGCGGCCCACAGGGTTTGAACACTGAAGCTTTCTTT. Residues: CASSGPQGLNTEAFF.